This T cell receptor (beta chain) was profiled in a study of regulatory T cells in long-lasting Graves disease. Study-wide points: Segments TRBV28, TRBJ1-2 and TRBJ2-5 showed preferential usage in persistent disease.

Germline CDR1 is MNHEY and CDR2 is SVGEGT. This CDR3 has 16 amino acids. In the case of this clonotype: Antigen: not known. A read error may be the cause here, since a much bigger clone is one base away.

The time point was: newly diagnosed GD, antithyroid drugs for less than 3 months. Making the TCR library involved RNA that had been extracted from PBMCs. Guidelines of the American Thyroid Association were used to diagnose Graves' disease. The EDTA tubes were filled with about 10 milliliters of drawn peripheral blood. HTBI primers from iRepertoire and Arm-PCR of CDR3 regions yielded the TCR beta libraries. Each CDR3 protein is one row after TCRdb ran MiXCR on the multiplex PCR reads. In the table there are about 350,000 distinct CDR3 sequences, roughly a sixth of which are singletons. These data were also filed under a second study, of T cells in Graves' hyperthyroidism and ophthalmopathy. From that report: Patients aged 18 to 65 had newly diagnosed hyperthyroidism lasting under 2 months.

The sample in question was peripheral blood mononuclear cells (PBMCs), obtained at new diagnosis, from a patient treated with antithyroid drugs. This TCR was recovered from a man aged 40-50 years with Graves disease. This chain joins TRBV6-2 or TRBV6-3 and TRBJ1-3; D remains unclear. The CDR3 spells CASSYSTRNSGSTIYF. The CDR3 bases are TGTGCCAGCAGTTACTCGACACGGAACTCTGGAAGCACCATATATTTT.